These 5 T cell receptor beta chains came from one sample sequenced in a study of blood T cell repertoires in COVID-19 (dated by TCRdb to about 2020). The library was produced with the immunoSEQ multiplex PCR assay. TCRdb obtained this table from immuneACCESS and retained in-frame rearrangements with V and J assigned. These tables miss some clones; where compared with another copy, unresolved V genes account for less than half of the shortfall, and the remainder is unexplained. A total of about 320,000 clones appear in this sample, roughly nine tenths of them only once. The top ten clonotypes cover approximately 4.1% of the sample. Specimen: PBMCs or T cells enriched from blood (not recorded which). Receptors were obtained from a woman aged 25 to 39 who had been exposed to COVID-19.

V and J are TRBV4-1 and TRBJ1-2, with 8 bases matching TRBD1. Per germline, CDR1 MGHRA and CDR2 YSYEKL. Trimming cost V 3 bases and J 6 bases; bases outside gene matches: 3. The CDR3 has 13 amino acids. CDR3 coding DNA: TGCGCCAGCAGCCACCCACAGGGGGATGGCTACACCTTC. This codes for CASSHPQGDGYTF.

The gene calls are TRBV5-1 and TRBJ1-1; no clear D. Per germline, CDR1 SGHRS and CDR2 YFSETQ. This CDR3 comprises 14 residues. V lost 0 bases and J 3 bases, leaving 9 bases between the germline ends. CDR3 loop: CASSLVGDHTEAFF. For the CDR3, the DNA is TGCGCCAGCAGCTTGGTTGGAGACCACACTGAAGCTTTCTTT.

The count of this clone is one. This chain uses TRBV3-1 (or the pseudogene TRBV3-2) with TRBJ1-4; the D is unclear. The germline V and J ends were trimmed by 6 bases and 6 bases, with 11 bases remaining between them. Germline CDR1 is LGHDT and CDR2 is YNNKEL (reference sequence). The CDR3 runs 13 residues. The CDR3 DNA reads as TGTGCCAGCAGAGACGGGGTGGATGAAAAACTGTTTTTT. Translated: CASRDGVDEKLFF.

The chain employs TRBV2 and TRBJ1-1, with a possible D match to TRBD1 (5 bases). This CDR3 is 16 amino acids long. Germline assignment: CDR1 SNHLY and CDR2 FYNNEI. Trimming cost V 4 bases and J 0 bases, with 15 bases left between them. The CDR3 nucleotides are TGTGCCAGCAGTGGTGGGGGGGGATGGATGAACACTGAAGCTTTCTTT. Its protein product is CASSGGGGWMNTEAFF.

The V and J genes are TRBV5-6 and TRBJ2-7; 12 nucleotides match TRBD2. CDR1 and CDR2 (germline): SGHDT, YYEEEE. V trimming: 2 bases; J trimming: 4 bases; junction bases outside the gene matches: 7. There are 16 residues in the CDR3. The CDR3 DNA is TGTGCCAGCAGCTTAACTAGCGGGGGGTATAGATACGAGCAGTACTTC. This codes for CASSLTSGGYRYEQYF.